Here is one TCR beta chain with its context. The antigen is unknown. The sample comes from a study of OX40 agonist ivuxolimab in advanced cancers. Across the whole study: Hepatocellular carcinoma, melanoma, renal cell or head and neck cancer was diagnosed in the dose-escalation patients. The study, taken as a whole, reports: CD4+ and CD8+ T cells in blood underwent clonal expansion by week 6 at 0.1 to 3.0 mg/kg.

The assay was immunoSEQ multiplex PCR, and TCRdb's table has in-frame clones only and misses some. The sample holds fewer than 25,000 clones, 70% to 90% seen once. V lost 0 bases, J lost 5 bases, and 14 bases lay in between. The CDR3 is 15 amino acids. Germline loops: CDR1 SGHVS, CDR2 FQNEAQ. Patients with autoimmune history or systemic immunosuppression were excluded. The V call is TRBV7-8, the J call TRBJ2-7, with a tentative D call TRBD1 (6 bases). Source: CD4+ or CD8+ T cells sorted from blood, taken in a trial of the OX40 agonist ivuxolimab. The sequence derives from an adult with an advanced solid tumor such as melanoma, head and neck, liver or kidney cancer. The CDR3 here is CASSLAGTPVHEQYF. The DNA for the CDR3 is TGTGCCAGCAGCTTAGCCGGGACACCGGTTCACGAGCAGTACTTC.